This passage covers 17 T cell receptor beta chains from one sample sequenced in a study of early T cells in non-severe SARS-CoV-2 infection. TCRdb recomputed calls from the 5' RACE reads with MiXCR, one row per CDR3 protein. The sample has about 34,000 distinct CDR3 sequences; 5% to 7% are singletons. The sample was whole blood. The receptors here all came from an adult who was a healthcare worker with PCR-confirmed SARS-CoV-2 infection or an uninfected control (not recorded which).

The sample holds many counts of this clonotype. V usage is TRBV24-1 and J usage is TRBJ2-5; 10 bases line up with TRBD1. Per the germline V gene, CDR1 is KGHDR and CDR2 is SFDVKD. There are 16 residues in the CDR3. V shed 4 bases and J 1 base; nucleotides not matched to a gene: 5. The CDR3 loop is CATSEAGTGVQETQYF. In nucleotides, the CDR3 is TGTGCCACCAGTGAGGCCGGGACAGGGGTCCAAGAGACCCAGTACTTC.

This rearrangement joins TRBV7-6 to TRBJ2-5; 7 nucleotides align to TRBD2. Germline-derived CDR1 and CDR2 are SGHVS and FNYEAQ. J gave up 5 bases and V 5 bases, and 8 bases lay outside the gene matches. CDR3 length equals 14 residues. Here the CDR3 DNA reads TGTGCCAGCAGCCTACATGGGGAGGGGGAGACCCAGTACTTC. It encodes CASSLHGEGETQYF.

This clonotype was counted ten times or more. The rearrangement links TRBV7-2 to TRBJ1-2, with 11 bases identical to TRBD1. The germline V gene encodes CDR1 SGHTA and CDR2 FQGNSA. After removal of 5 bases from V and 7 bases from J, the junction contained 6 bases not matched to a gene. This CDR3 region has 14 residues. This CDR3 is CASSPTGTGGGYTF. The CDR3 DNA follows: TGTGCCAGCAGCCCGACCGGGACAGGGGGTGGCTACACCTTC.

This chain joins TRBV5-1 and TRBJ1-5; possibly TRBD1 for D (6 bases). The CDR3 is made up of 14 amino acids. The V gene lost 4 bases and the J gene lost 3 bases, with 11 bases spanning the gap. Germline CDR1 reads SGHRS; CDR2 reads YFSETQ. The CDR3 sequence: CASSRDNSNQPQHF. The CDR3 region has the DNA TGCGCCAGCAGCCGGGACAACTCCAATCAGCCCCAGCATTTT.

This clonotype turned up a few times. Here the CDR3 reads CASSRLEGLEAFF. The CDR3 bases are TGTGCCAGCAGTCGCCTAGAGGGCCTGGAAGCTTTCTTT. V is TRBV12-3 or TRBV12-4 and J is TRBJ1-1; D not resolved. Trimming removed 5 bases at V and 8 bases at J, with 15 bases between. The CDR3 consists of 13 residues.

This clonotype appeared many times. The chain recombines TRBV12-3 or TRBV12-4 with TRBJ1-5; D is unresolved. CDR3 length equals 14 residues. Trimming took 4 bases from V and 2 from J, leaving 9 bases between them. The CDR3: CASSSHSGNQPQHF. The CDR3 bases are TGTGCCAGCAGTTCTCACAGCGGCAATCAGCCCCAGCATTTT.

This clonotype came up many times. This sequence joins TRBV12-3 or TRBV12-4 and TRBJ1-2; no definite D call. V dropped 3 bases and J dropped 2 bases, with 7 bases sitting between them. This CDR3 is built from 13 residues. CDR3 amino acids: CASSFGRNYGYTF. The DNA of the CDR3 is TGTGCCAGCAGTTTCGGCCGGAACTATGGCTACACCTTC.

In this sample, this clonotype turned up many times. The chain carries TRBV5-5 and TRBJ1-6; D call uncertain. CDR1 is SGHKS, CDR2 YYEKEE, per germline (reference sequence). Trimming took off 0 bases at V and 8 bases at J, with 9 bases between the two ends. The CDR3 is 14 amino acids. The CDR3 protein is CASSLAGIDSPLHF. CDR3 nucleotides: TGTGCCAGCAGCTTGGCGGGTATCGATTCACCCCTCCACTTT.

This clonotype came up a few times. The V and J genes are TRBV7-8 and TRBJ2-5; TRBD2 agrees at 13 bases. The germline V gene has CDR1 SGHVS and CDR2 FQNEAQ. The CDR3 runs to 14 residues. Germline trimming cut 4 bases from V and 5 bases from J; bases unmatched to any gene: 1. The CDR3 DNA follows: TGTGCCAGCAGCTCGACTAGCGGGGGGGAGACCCAGTACTTC. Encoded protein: CASSSTSGGETQYF.

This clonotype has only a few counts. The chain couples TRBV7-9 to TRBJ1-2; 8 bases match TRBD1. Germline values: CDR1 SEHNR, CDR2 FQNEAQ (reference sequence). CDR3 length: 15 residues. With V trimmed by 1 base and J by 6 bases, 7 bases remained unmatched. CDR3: CASSLGGQEVNGYTF. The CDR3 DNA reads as TGTGCCAGCAGCTTAGGGGGACAGGAGGTGAATGGCTACACCTTC.

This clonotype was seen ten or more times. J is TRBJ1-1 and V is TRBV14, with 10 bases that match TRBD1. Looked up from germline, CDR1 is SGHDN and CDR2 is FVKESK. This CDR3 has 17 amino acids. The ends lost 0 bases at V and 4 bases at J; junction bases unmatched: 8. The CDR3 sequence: CASSQEPHWTGGTEAFF. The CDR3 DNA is TGTGCCAGCAGCCAAGAGCCGCATTGGACAGGGGGCACTGAAGCTTTCTTT.

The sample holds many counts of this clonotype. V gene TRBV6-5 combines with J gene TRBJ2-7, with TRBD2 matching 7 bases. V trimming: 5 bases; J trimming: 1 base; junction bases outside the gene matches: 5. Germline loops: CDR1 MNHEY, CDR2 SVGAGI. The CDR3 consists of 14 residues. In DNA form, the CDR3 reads TGTGCCAGCAGTCGTTCAGCGGGATCCTACGAGCAGTACTTC. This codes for CASSRSAGSYEQYF.

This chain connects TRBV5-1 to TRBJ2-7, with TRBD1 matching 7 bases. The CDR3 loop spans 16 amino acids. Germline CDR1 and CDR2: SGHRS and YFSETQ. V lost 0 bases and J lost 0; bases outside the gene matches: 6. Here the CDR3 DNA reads TGCGCCAGCAGCTTGGTGAGGGACAGTCCCTCCTACGAGCAGTACTTC. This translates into CASSLVRDSPSYEQYF.

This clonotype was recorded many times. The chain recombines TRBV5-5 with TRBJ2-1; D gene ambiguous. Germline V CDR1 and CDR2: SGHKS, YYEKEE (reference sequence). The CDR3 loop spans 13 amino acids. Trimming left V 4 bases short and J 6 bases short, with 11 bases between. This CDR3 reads CASSVSLPNEQFF. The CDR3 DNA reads TGTGCCAGCAGCGTCTCGCTCCCCAATGAGCAGTTCTTC.

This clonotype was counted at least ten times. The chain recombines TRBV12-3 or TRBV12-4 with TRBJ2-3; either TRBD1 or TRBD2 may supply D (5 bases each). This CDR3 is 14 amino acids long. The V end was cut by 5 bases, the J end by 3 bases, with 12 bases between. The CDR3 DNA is TGTGCCAGCAGTATCCGGGACCCAACAGATACGCAGTATTTT. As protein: CASSIRDPTDTQYF.

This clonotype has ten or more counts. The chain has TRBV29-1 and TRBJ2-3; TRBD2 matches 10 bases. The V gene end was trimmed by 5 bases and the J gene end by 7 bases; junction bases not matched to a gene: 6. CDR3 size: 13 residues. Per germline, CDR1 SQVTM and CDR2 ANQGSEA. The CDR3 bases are TGCAGCGTTAATAGCGGGGGGCCAAATACGCAGTATTTT. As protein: CSVNSGGPNTQYF.

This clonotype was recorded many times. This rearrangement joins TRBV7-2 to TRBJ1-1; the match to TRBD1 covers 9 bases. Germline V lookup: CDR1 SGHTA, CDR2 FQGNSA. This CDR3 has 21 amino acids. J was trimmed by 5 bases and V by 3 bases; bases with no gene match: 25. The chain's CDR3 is CASSLLLLGQGSRGVDTEAFF. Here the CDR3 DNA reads TGTGCCAGCAGCTTGTTGTTGCTGGGACAGGGATCTCGAGGTGTGGATACTGAAGCTTTCTTT.